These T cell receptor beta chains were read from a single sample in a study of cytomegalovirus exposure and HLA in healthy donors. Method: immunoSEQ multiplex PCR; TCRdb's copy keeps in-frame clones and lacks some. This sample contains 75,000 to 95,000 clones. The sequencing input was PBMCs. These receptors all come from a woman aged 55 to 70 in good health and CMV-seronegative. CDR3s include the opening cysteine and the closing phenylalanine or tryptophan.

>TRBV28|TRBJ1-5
CASSSMDSSSNQPQHF
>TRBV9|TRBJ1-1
CASNTRGLNTEAFF
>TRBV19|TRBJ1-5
CASSRPGIQPQHF
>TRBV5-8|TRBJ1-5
CASSLGGGQGGWPQHF
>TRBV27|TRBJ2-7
CASSVSSRGIYEQYF
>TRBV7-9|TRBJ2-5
CASSLGVGRGGTQYF
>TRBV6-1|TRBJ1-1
CASSTKDRNTEAFF
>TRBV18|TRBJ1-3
CASSRQIDTHSGNTIYF
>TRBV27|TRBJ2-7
CASSRGTGAEQYF
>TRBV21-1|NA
CASGSETSGSPPRCYEQYF
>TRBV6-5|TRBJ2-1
CASSGRAEQFF
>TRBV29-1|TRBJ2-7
CSVEGTRDYEQYF
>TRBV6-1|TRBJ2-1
CASSESGGNQVEQFF
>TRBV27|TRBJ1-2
CASSPTVANYGYTF
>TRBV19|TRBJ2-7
CASSPGTANYEQYF
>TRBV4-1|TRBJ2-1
CASSRLGTGTSGRGDEQFF
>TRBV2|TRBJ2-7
CASSGQGFEQYF
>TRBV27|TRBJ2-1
CASSLSVTYYNEQFF
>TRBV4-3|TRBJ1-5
CASSQGLGGSQPQHF
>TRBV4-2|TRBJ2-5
CASSQEERGGETQYF
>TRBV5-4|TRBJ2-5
CASSPIVGRAVETQYF
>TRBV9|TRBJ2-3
CASSVVSSPSTDTQYF
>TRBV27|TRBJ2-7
CASSETGNSYEQYF
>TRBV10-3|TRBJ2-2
CAILLAGRNTGELFF
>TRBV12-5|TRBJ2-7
CDPLRDRGNYEQYF
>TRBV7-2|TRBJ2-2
CASSRLQGNTGELFF
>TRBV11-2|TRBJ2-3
CASSKTGLAMLNTQYF
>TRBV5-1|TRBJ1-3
CASSPRGSGNTIYF
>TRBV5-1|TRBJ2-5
CASRDRGYQETQYF
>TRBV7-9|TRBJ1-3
CASSPSTGAGNTIYF
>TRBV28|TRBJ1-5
CASSIDRWQPQHF
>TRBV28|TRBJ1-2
CASAIPAGSSNYGYTF
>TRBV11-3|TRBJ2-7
CASSKQGNSYEQYF
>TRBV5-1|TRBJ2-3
CASSLAGGSTDTQYF
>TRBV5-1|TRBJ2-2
CASSFGGDLGELFF
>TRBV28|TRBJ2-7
CASSSDGYEQYF
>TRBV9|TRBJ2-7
CASSEESGRTYEQYF
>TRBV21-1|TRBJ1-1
CASSKGDRGPRTEAFF
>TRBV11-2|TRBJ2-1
CASSGAGSNEQFF
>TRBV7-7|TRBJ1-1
CASSQPPPGVSVSEAFF